This T cell receptor (beta chain) was observed in a study of read filtering for tumor transcriptome and immune sequencing. Study-level information: DNase treatment preceded whole-transcriptome library preparation. Study results and limitations: Dropping single-read clonotypes raised IR-seq and RNA-seq shared-clonotype correlation.

This CDR3 comprises 14 residues. With V trimmed by 2 bases and J by 3 bases, 3 bases remained unmatched. Per germline, CDR1 DFQATT and CDR2 SNEGSKA (reference sequence). The library was built from roughly 400 ng RNA with molecular barcoded adaptors for alpha/delta and beta/gamma chains. MiXCR, run by TCRdb on the reads, gives a single entry per CDR3 protein. The profile covers about 39,000 distinct CDR3 sequences, with roughly an eighth appearing a single time and around 6.5% taken by the ten largest. This clonotype was counted at least ten times. Its antigen is still unknown. The J gene is TRBJ2-3, the V gene TRBV20-1; 9 nucleotides align to TRBD2. This TCR was sampled from a donor over 35 with multiple myeloma. What was sequenced was a population of CD138-negative cells sorted from bone marrow. The DNA for the CDR3 is TGCAGTGCTAGAAAGAGCGGGAGGACAGATACGCAGTATTTT. It is translated as CSARKSGRTDTQYF.